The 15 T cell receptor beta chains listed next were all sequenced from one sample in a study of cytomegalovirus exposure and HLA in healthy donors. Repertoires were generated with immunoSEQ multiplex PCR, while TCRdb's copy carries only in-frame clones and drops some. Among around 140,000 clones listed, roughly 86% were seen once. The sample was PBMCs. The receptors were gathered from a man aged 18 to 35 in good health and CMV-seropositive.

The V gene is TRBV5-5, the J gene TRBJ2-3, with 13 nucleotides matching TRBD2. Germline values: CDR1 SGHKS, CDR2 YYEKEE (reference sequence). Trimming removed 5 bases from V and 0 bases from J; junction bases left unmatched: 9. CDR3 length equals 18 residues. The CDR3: CASSLRLAGGFSTDTQYF. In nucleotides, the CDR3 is TGTGCCAGCAGTTTGAGACTAGCGGGAGGATTCAGCACAGATACGCAGTATTTT. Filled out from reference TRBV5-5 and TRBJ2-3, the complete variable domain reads DAGVTQSPTHLIKTRGQQVTLRCSPISGHKSVSWYQQVLGQGPQFIFQYYEKEERGRGNFPDRFSARQFPNYSSELNVNALLLGDSALYLCASSLRLAGGFSTDTQYFGPGTRLTVL.

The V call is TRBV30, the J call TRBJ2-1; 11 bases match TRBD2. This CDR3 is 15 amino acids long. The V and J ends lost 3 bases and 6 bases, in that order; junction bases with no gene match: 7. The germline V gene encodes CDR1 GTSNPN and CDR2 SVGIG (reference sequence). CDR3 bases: TGTGCCTGGAGCGAACTAGCGGGAGTAAGCAATGAGCAGTTCTTC. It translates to CAWSELAGVSNEQFF. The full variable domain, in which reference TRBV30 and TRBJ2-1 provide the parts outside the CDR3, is SQTIHQWPATLVQPVGSPLSLECTVEGTSNPNLYWYRQAAGRGLQLLFYSVGIGQISSEVPQNLSASRPQDRQFILSSKKLLLSDSGFYLCAWSELAGVSNEQFFGPGTRLTVL.

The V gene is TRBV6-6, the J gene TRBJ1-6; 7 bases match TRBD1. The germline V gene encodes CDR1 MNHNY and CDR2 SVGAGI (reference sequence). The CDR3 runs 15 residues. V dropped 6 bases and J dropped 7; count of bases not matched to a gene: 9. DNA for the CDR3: TGTGCCAGCAGAGTCCCGGGACAGAGGAATTCACCCCTCCACTTT. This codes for CASRVPGQRNSPLHF.

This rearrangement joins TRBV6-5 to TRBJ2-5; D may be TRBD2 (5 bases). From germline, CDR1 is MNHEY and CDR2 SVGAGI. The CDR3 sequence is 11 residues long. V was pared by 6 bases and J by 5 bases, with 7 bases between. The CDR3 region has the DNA TGTGCCAGCAGCCGAGGGGAGACCCAGTACTTC. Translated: CASSRGETQYF.

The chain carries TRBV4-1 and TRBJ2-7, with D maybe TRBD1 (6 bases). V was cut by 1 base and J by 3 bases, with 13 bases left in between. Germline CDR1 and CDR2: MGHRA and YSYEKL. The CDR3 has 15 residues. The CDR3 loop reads CASSQAPGQSYEQYF. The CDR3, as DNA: TGCGCCAGCAGCCAAGCGCCGGGACAAAGCTACGAGCAGTACTTC.

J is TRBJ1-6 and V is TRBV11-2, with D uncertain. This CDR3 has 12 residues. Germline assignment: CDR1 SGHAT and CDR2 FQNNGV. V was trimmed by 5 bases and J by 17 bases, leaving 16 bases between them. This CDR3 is CASSVNPGSFHF. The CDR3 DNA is TGTGCCAGCAGCGTTAACCCCGGGTCTTTCCACTTT.

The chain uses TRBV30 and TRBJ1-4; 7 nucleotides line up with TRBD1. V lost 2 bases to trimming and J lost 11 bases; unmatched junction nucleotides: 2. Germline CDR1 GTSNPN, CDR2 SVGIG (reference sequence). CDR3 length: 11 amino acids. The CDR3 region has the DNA TGTGCCTGGAGTCCAGGGGGGAAACTGTTTTTT. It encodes CAWSPGGKLFF. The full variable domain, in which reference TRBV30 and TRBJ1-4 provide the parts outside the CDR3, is SQTIHQWPATLVQPVGSPLSLECTVEGTSNPNLYWYRQAAGRGLQLLFYSVGIGQISSEVPQNLSASRPQDRQFILSSKKLLLSDSGFYLCAWSPGGKLFFGSGTQLSVL.

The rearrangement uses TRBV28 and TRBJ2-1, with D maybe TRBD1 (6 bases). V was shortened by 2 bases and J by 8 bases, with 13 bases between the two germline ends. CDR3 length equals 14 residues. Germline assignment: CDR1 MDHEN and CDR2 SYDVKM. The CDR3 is CASSLGGRTDEQFF. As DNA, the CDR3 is TGTGCCAGCAGTTTAGGGGGCCGTACAGATGAGCAGTTCTTC.

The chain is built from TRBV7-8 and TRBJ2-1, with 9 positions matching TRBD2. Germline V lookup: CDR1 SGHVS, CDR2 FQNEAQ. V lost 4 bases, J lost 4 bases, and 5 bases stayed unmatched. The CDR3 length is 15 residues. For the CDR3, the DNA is TGTGCCAGCAGCTACGCGGGGGGGGGTTACAATGAGCAGTTCTTC. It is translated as CASSYAGGGYNEQFF.

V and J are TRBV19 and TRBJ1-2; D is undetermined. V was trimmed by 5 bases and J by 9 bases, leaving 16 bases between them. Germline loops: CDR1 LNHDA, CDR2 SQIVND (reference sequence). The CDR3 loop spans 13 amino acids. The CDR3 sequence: CASSPRGGRSYTF. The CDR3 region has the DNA TGTGCCAGTAGTCCCCGTGGAGGTAGAAGCTACACCTTC. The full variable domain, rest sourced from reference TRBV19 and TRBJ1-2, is DGGITQSPKYLFRKEGQNVTLSCEQNLNHDAMYWYRQDPGQGLRLIYYSQIVNDFQKGDIAEGYSVSREKKESFPLTVTSAQKNPTAFYLCASSPRGGRSYTFGSGTRLTVV.

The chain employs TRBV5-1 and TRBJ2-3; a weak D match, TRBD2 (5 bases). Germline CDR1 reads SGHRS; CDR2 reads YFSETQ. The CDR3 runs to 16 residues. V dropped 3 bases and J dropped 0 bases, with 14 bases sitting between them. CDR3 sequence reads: CASSWRAAHSTDTQYF. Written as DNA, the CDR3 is TGCGCCAGCAGCTGGCGGGCTGCTCATAGCACAGATACGCAGTATTTT. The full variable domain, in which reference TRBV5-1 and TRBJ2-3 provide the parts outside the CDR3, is KAGVTQTPRYLIKTRGQQVTLSCSPISGHRSVSWYQQTPGQGLQFLFEYFSETQRNKGNFPGRFSGRQFSNSRSEMNVSTLELGDSALYLCASSWRAAHSTDTQYFGPGTRLTVL.

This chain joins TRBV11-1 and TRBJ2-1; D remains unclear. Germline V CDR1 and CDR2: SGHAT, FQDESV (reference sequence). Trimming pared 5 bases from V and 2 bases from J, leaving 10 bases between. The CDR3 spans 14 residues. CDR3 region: CASSMTLTYNEQFF. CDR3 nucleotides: TGTGCCAGCAGCATGACACTCACCTACAATGAGCAGTTCTTC.

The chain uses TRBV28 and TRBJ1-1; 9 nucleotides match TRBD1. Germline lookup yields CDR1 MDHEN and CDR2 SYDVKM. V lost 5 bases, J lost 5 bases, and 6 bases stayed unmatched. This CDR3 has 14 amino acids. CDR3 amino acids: CASSPWTGETEAFF. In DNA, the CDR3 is TGTGCCAGCAGTCCCTGGACAGGGGAGACTGAAGCTTTCTTT.

The CDR3 coding sequence is TGTGCCAGTAGTCCTCGACAGGGGAACCTAAATGAGCAGTTCTTC. Translated: CASSPRQGNLNEQFF. The genes are TRBV19 and TRBJ2-1, with 8 bases fitting TRBD1. Unmatched junction bases numbered 10, after V lost 5 bases and J lost 7 bases. The CDR3 totals 15 residues. Per the germline V gene, CDR1 is LNHDA and CDR2 is SQIVND (reference sequence).

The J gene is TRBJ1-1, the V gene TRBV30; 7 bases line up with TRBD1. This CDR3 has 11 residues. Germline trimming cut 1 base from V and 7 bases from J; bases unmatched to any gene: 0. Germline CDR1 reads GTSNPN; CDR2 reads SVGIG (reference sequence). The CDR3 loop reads CAWSAGGEAFF. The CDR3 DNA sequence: TGTGCCTGGAGTGCAGGGGGTGAAGCTTTCTTT.